One T cell receptor (beta chain) is described in this entry. Its antigen is not known. Measured with immunoSEQ multiplex PCR; TCRdb has only the in-frame clones, and not every one. Of some 22,000 clones listed, about 68% are singletons. The sample is drawn from a study of PD-1 blockade in classical Hodgkin lymphoma. Study results and limitations: Patients who began taking nivolumab under 1 year after ASCT were left out. It was among complete responders that baseline diversity resembled that of newly diagnosed patients. Reports indicated that newly diagnosed patients had lower baseline TCR diversity than healthy donors did.

Time point denoted: cycle 4 day 1 (C4D1), after more than five weeks of nivolumab. Relapse was seen in all patients after autologous stem cell transplantation, and brentuximab vedotin exposure was variable. Per germline, CDR1 SQVTM and CDR2 ANQGSEA. V was pared by 3 bases and J by 6 bases, with 9 bases of the junction left unmatched. This CDR3 region has 15 residues. The receptor's source is a human donor with classical Hodgkin lymphoma. The rearrangement uses TRBV29-1 and TRBJ1-1; 11 nucleotides match TRBD1. The material was peripheral blood mononuclear cells (PBMCs), obtained before the fourth cycle of nivolumab. CDR3 bases: TGCAGCGTTGATATTCGTCTGGGACAGGGGGCTGAAGCTTTCTTT. Translating it yields CSVDIRLGQGAEAFF.